Below are 29 T cell receptor beta chains sequenced from a single sample in a study of naive and memory T cell subsets (TCRdb year 2017). Findings and caveats that apply to the study as a whole: Naive repertoires, especially CD8, contained a few larger clonotypes, possibly memory cells re-expressing CD45RA.

The method behind the library was UMI-ligation and nested PCR. The data were produced on an Illumina MiSeq. To cover both TRBC1 and TRBC2, the beta constant-region primer consisted of an equimolar mix of two oligonucleotides. Four rounds of PCR, combining the SP2 primer with nested alpha and beta constant-region primers, were used to amplify the ligated cDNA. The public sequencing data were trimmed at Q25 with fastp and processed into clonotypes with MiXCR by TCRdb, which kept only in-frame beta chains. Under each unique CDR3 protein, matching rows form one entry showing the most common genes and DNA. The sample table records about 90,000 distinct CDR3 sequences; approximately 10% of these occur just once. Of the sample, just over 0.13% is held by the ten largest clones. These receptors are not linked to any known antigen. Sequenced input: naive CD4+ T cells from blood. This sample's cell subset or site label indicates: naive T cells, CD45RA high CD27+. Receptor source: a human donor in good health.

This sequence joins TRBV2 and TRBJ2-1, with 8 positions matching TRBD2. This CDR3 comprises 14 residues. V was pared by 4 bases and J by 12 bases, with 11 bases of the junction left unmatched. CDR1 and CDR2 (germline): SNHLY, FYNNEI. The CDR3 coding sequence is TGTGCCAGCAGTGGCGGACTAGCCGGCCGAGGGCAGTTCTTC. This translates into CASSGGLAGRGQFF.

V and J are TRBV12-3 or TRBV12-4 and TRBJ2-3; possibly TRBD2 for D (6 bases). The CDR3 spans 17 residues. The V and J ends lost 3 bases and 0 bases respectively, with 16 bases between them. The CDR3 bases are TGTGCCAGCAGTTTTGTCCGGTTAGCGGCTAGCACAGATACGCAGTATTTT. Translated, it gives CASSFVRLAASTDTQYF.

This clonotype has only a few counts. CDR3 coding DNA: TGTGCCAGCAGTTTTGTAGCAGGGAGCTCCTACGAGCAGTACTTC. Amino acids: CASSFVAGSSYEQYF. The V and J genes are TRBV12-3 or TRBV12-4 and TRBJ2-7; D may correspond to TRBD1 or TRBD2 (5 bases each). CDR3 length: 15 amino acids. The V gene lost 3 bases and the J gene lost 0 bases, with 12 bases spanning the gap.

Ten or more counts support this clonotype. The chain has TRBV28 and TRBJ2-7, with 7 bases fitting TRBD2. Germline lookup yields CDR1 MDHEN and CDR2 SYDVKM. The CDR3 consists of 14 residues. With V trimmed by 3 bases and J by 8 bases, 10 bases remained unmatched. CDR3 residues: CASSLTPGRQQQYF. CDR3 nucleotides: TGTGCCAGCAGTTTGACTCCCGGGAGGCAGCAGCAGTACTTC.

This clonotype appeared many times. The chain links TRBV6-5 to TRBJ2-7, with D perhaps matching TRBD1 or TRBD2 (5 bases each). Germline-derived CDR1 and CDR2 are MNHEY and SVGAGI. Trimming took 6 bases from V and 1 from J, leaving 13 bases between them. The CDR3 covers 14 residues. CDR3 nucleotides: TGTGCCAGCAGAGCCCGGGACGGATCCTACGAGCAGTACTTC. It encodes CASRARDGSYEQYF.

This clonotype was counted a few times. The V gene is TRBV11-3, the J gene TRBJ2-2, with 8 positions matching TRBD1. The CDR3 runs 15 residues. V lost 2 bases, J lost 7 bases, and 6 bases stayed unmatched. Germline-derived CDR1 and CDR2 are SGHNT and YENEEA. The CDR3 sequence: CASSLRQGRGGELFF. Written as DNA, the CDR3 is TGTGCCAGCAGCTTACGACAGGGGAGAGGCGGGGAGCTGTTTTTT.

The chain combines TRBV7-8 with TRBJ2-3, with D perhaps TRBD2 (6 bases). V lost 4 bases to trimming and J lost 2 bases, with 7 bases between them. This CDR3 comprises 13 residues. The V gene's germline CDR1 is SGHVS and CDR2 FQNEAQ. The CDR3 nucleotides are TGTGCCAGCAGCTGGGACTTCACAGATACGCAGTATTTT. The encoded protein is CASSWDFTDTQYF.

This chain uses TRBV7-9 with TRBJ1-3; D remains ambiguous. The CDR3 is 17 amino acids. The germline V and J ends were trimmed by 3 bases and 0 bases, with 15 bases remaining between them. In germline, CDR1 is SEHNR, CDR2 FQNEAQ (reference sequence). The CDR3 loop is CASSFSWNLISGNTIYF. The CDR3 DNA follows: TGTGCCAGCAGCTTTAGTTGGAATCTCATCTCTGGAAACACCATATATTTT.

This clonotype was counted between two and nine times. The gene calls are TRBV7-2 and TRBJ2-3, with 7 bases lining up with TRBD2. CDR3 length equals 19 residues. The germline CDR1 and CDR2 sequences are SGHTA and FQGNSA. J lost 5 bases, V lost 5 bases, and 22 bases had no gene match. The CDR3 spells CASSLTRVTTGGGRDTQYF. CDR3 nucleotides: TGTGCCAGCAGCCTGACCCGAGTGACGACGGGAGGTGGTCGAGATACGCAGTATTTT.

This clonotype was seen a few times. The rearrangement links TRBV28 to TRBJ2-7, with 9 positions matching TRBD2. The germline V gene encodes CDR1 MDHEN and CDR2 SYDVKM. The CDR3 contains 13 residues. With 6 bases clipped from V and 5 bases from J, the junction kept 5 bases outside the gene matches. The CDR3 protein is CASRRGGEDEQYF. The CDR3, as DNA: TGTGCCAGCAGGCGCGGGGGGGAGGACGAGCAGTACTTC.

The J gene is TRBJ2-1, the V gene TRBV7-3; TRBD2 matches at 7 bases. This CDR3 spans 16 amino acids. V shed 5 bases and J 6 bases; nucleotides not matched to a gene: 13. Germline CDR1 SGHTA, CDR2 FQGTGA. CDR3 sequence (DNA): TGTGCCAGCAGCAAAACGGGGACTAACGGACTCAATGAGCAGTTCTTC. Its protein product is CASSKTGTNGLNEQFF.

This clonotype was recorded at least ten times. This chain uses TRBV19 with TRBJ2-3; D might be TRBD2 (6 bases). The germline CDR1 and CDR2 sequences are LNHDA and SQIVND (reference sequence). The CDR3 runs 13 residues. V shed 9 bases and J shed 1 base, with 11 bases lying between them. CDR3 sequence: CASSGARTDTQYF. For the CDR3, the DNA is TGTGCCAGCTCGGGAGCCCGCACAGATACGCAGTATTTT.

This clonotype was seen repeatedly, ten times or more. The chain couples TRBV4-2 to TRBJ2-1, with a weak D call TRBD1 (6 bases). Deletions cut 0 bases from V and 6 bases from J, with 12 bases between. The germline CDR1 and CDR2 sequences are LGHNA and YNFKEQ. This CDR3 has 15 residues. The CDR3 loop reads CASSQERGQSNEQFF. The CDR3 region has the DNA TGTGCCAGCAGCCAAGAACGAGGACAGAGCAATGAGCAGTTCTTC.

This clonotype has ten or more counts. The chain couples TRBV6-2 or TRBV6-3 to TRBJ2-7; a weak D match, TRBD1 (6 bases). Germline V lookup: CDR1 MNHEY, CDR2 SVGEGT. CDR3 length equals 14 residues. Trimming left V 4 bases short and J 6 bases short, with 16 bases between. The CDR3 nucleotides are TGTGCCAGCAGTTCGGCAGGGGCAGGTAGCGAGCAGTACTTC. Translated: CASSSAGAGSEQYF.

This clonotype has a handful of counts. The chain couples TRBV7-2 to TRBJ2-3; 14 bases align to TRBD2. The CDR3 spans 17 residues. Germline V gene data show CDR1 as SGHTA and CDR2 as FQGNSA. V was clipped by 3 bases and J by 3 bases; unmatched bases: 5. The DNA of the CDR3 is TGTGCCAGCAGCTTGACTAGCGGGAGGGCCGGTACAGATACGCAGTATTTT. Residues: CASSLTSGRAGTDTQYF.

This clonotype appeared a few times. This chain connects TRBV2 to TRBJ2-4; 7 bases match TRBD2. This CDR3 spans 17 amino acids. The junction had 14 bases not matched to a gene; V was cut back by 6 bases and J by 3 bases. Per the germline V gene, CDR1 is SNHLY and CDR2 is FYNNEI. Written as DNA, the CDR3 is TGTGCCAGCAGCACCAAAGGTCTAGCGGATTTCAAAAACATTCAGTACTTC. Its translation is CASSTKGLADFKNIQYF.

This clonotype was seen ten or more times. The chain recombines TRBV6-1 with TRBJ1-1; D gene ambiguous. The V and J ends lost 4 bases and 1 base respectively, with 7 bases between them. The germline CDR1 and CDR2 sequences are MNHNS and SASEGT. The length of the CDR3 is 13 residues. CDR3 residues: CASSAARNTEAFF. CDR3 DNA sequence: TGTGCCAGCAGTGCGGCTCGGAACACTGAAGCTTTCTTT.

In its sample, this clonotype was seen many times. The gene calls are TRBV7-2 and TRBJ2-7; 7 positions match TRBD1. This CDR3 is 15 amino acids long. The V gene end was trimmed by 0 bases and the J gene end by 0 bases; junction bases not matched to a gene: 2. Germline CDR1 and CDR2: SGHTA and FQGNSA. CDR3 bases: TGTGCCAGCAGCTTAGCCCGGGACAGCTCCTACGAGCAGTACTTC. This sequence encodes CASSLARDSSYEQYF.

This clonotype has ten or more counts. This chain links TRBV7-6 with TRBJ2-1; D is uncertain. This CDR3 region has 14 residues. CDR1 SGHVS and CDR2 FNYEAQ come from the germline V gene. V was cut by 0 bases and J by 4 bases, with 7 bases left in between. The CDR3 sequence: CASSLAGRYNEQFF. The CDR3 nucleotides read TGTGCCAGCAGCTTAGCGGGCAGGTACAATGAGCAGTTCTTC.

This clonotype was recorded many times. The rearrangement uses TRBV7-2 and TRBJ2-3; D remains ambiguous. The CDR3 length is 13 residues. Germline V lookup: CDR1 SGHTA, CDR2 FQGNSA. Trimming took 4 bases from V and 2 from J, leaving 7 bases between them. The CDR3 DNA is TGTGCCAGCAGCTCCCCCTTCACAGATACGCAGTATTTT. This sequence encodes CASSSPFTDTQYF. The entire variable domain, with the rest obtained from reference TRBV7-2 and TRBJ2-3, is as follows: GAGVSQSPSNKVTEKGKDVELRCDPISGHTALYWYRQSLGQGLEFLIYFQGNSAPDKSGLPSDRFSAERTGGSVSTLTIQRTQQEDSAVYLCASSSPFTDTQYFGPGTRLTVL.

The chain couples TRBV3-1 to TRBJ2-2, with 8 bases identical to TRBD1. The V gene's germline CDR1 is LGHDT and CDR2 YNNKEL (reference sequence). The V segment lost 2 bases and the J segment 7 bases; nucleotides outside the gene matches: 3. This CDR3 contains 14 residues. The CDR3 protein is CASSQLQGGGELFF. CDR3 coding DNA: TGTGCCAGCAGCCAATTACAGGGGGGCGGGGAGCTGTTTTTT.

This clonotype was picked up a small number of times. This chain uses TRBV9 with TRBJ2-2, with unresolved D. The CDR3 covers 14 residues. V was trimmed by 0 bases and J by 3 bases, leaving 6 bases between them. Germline V lookup: CDR1 SGDLS, CDR2 YYNGEE. CDR3 residues: CASSVEAYTGELFF. Here the CDR3 DNA reads TGTGCCAGCAGCGTAGAAGCTTACACCGGGGAGCTGTTTTTT.

In this sample, this clonotype turned up a few times. The chain employs TRBV12-3 or TRBV12-4 and TRBJ1-6; D remains ambiguous. The CDR3 consists of 14 residues. V lost 6 bases to trimming and J lost 4 bases, with 10 bases between them. The DNA for the CDR3 is TGTGCCAGCAGACTCCCCGGATATAATTCACCCCTCCACTTT. Translation gives CASRLPGYNSPLHF.

As DNA, the CDR3 is TGTGCCAGCACCCCGACAGGGGGCACAGGTGAAGCTTTCTTT. Its translation: CASTPTGGTGEAFF. This chain joins TRBV7-2 and TRBJ1-1; 10 positions agree with TRBD1. The CDR3 runs 14 residues. The V gene's germline CDR1 is SGHTA and CDR2 FQGNSA. The V gene end was trimmed by 7 bases and the J gene end by 7 bases; junction bases not matched to a gene: 9.

There are a few counts of this clonotype. V and J are TRBV29-1 and TRBJ2-2; 10 bases map to TRBD2. The J segment lost 3 bases and the V segment lost 4 bases, leaving 14 bases of the junction unmatched. The CDR3 extends over 18 amino acids. CDR1 SQVTM and CDR2 ANQGSEA come from the germline V gene. The chain's CDR3 is CSVVVVAGGPGYTGELFF. For the CDR3, the DNA is TGCAGCGTTGTAGTAGTAGCGGGAGGTCCGGGTTACACCGGGGAGCTGTTTTTT.

This clonotype was seen at least ten times. The chain uses TRBV4-3 and TRBJ2-3; D gene unclear. Trimming shortened V by 3 bases and J by 0 bases, and 7 bases separated the two germline ends. CDR3 length equals 14 residues. Germline values: CDR1 LGHNA, CDR2 YSLEER. Here the CDR3 DNA reads TGCGCCAGCAGCCACCAGACTAGCACAGATACGCAGTATTTT. Translated: CASSHQTSTDTQYF.

This clonotype was seen more than once but under ten times. J is TRBJ2-1 and V is TRBV15, with 10 bases identical to TRBD2. The CDR3 has 20 residues. In germline, CDR1 is LNHNV, CDR2 YYDKDF (reference sequence). V lost 1 base and J lost 0; bases outside the gene matches: 12. In DNA form, the CDR3 reads TGTGCCACCAGCAGAGGACTCGTAGCGGGGGGTACTAGCTCCTACAATGAGCAGTTCTTC. It encodes CATSRGLVAGGTSSYNEQFF. Full variable domain (missing parts from reference TRBV15 and TRBJ2-1): DAMVIQNPRYQVTQFGKPVTLSCSQTLNHNVMYWYQQKSSQAPKLLFHYYDKDFNNEADTPDNFQSRRPNTSFCFLDIRSPGLGDTAMYLCATSRGLVAGGTSSYNEQFFGPGTRLTVL.

The chain employs TRBV6-1 and TRBJ2-3; D is unclear. The V end lost 4 bases, the J end lost 0 bases, and 2 bases lay between the germline ends. The CDR3 is made up of 12 amino acids. CDR1 MNHNS and CDR2 SASEGT come from the germline V gene. CDR3 protein: CASSVSTDTQYF. The DNA of the CDR3 is TGTGCCAGCAGTGTGAGCACAGATACGCAGTATTTT.

The sample holds a few counts of this clonotype. The J gene is TRBJ2-2, the V gene TRBV6-2 or TRBV6-3, with unresolved D. This CDR3 is built from 12 residues. Germline V gene data show CDR1 as MNHEY and CDR2 as SVGEGT. Trimming removed 2 bases from V and 5 bases from J, with 3 bases in between. Here the CDR3 DNA reads TGTGCCAGCAGTTACGGTACCGGGGAGCTGTTTTTT. It specifies CASSYGTGELFF.